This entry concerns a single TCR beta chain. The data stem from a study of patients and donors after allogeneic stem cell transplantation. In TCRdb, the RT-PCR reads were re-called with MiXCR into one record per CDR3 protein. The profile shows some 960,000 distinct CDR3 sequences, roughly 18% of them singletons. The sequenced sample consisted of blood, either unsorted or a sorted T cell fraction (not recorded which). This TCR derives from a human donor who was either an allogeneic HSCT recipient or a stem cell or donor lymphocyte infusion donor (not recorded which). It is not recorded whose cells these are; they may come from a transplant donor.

CDR3 coding DNA: TGTGCCAGCAGTTTATATCCTAGGGCAAGGGATGAGCAGTTCTTC. It is translated as CASSLYPRARDEQFF. This sequence joins TRBV27 and TRBJ2-1; D remains ambiguous. Per germline, CDR1 MNHEY and CDR2 SMNVEV (reference sequence). Trimming pared 1 base from V and 8 bases from J, leaving 15 bases between. This CDR3 has 15 amino acids.